A selection of T cell receptor beta chains follows, all from one sample in a study of cytomegalovirus exposure and HLA in healthy donors. Assay: immunoSEQ multiplex PCR; the TCRdb copy retains only in-frame clones and omits some. Among over 150,000 clones listed, around 77% were seen once. Material: PBMCs. All receptors come from a woman aged 25 to 39 in good health and CMV-seronegative. CDR3s include the opening cysteine and the closing phenylalanine or tryptophan. A D gene is named only where the DNA matches it firmly. Rows give clone size only sometimes, using once, few, many, or a class for an expanded clone.

v_call: TRBV18; j_call: TRBJ1-4; clone_size: .; d_call: TRBD1; cdr3_nt: TGTGCCAGCTCACCCCCTTCAGGGGGCCTTAATGAAAAACTGTTTTTT; cdr3_aa: CASSPPSGGLNEKLFF
v_call: TRBV2; j_call: TRBJ2-1; clone_size: once; d_call: TRBD2; cdr3_nt: TGTGCCAGCAGAGCAGACTCCGGGACTAGTCGATCCTACAATGAGCAGTTCTTC; cdr3_aa: CASRADSGTSRSYNEQFF
v_call: TRBV5-1; j_call: TRBJ2-7; clone_size: .; d_call: TRBD2; cdr3_nt: TGCGCCAGCAGCTTGGGAGCGGGGGGGACCTACGAGCAGTACTTC; cdr3_aa: CASSLGAGGTYEQYF
v_call: TRBV19; j_call: TRBJ1-2; clone_size: .; d_call: .; cdr3_nt: TGTGCCAGTTCTCTTCCCGACCAGGTCTATGGCTACACCTTC; cdr3_aa: CASSLPDQVYGYTF
v_call: TRBV19; j_call: TRBJ1-4; clone_size: .; d_call: .; cdr3_nt: TGTGCCAGTAGTATCCGGAGCAGATCTAATGAAAAACTGTTTTTT; cdr3_aa: CASSIRSRSNEKLFF
v_call: TRBV6-1; j_call: TRBJ2-3; clone_size: few; d_call: .; cdr3_nt: TGTGCCAGCAGTGTTGCCCCACAGGTGTCAGATACGCAGTATTTT; cdr3_aa: CASSVAPQVSDTQYF
v_call: TRBV30; j_call: TRBJ2-7; clone_size: .; d_call: TRBD1; cdr3_nt: TGTGCCTGGGGGACAGGGATGGCCTACGAGCAGTACTTC; cdr3_aa: CAWGTGMAYEQYF
v_call: TRBV5-4; j_call: TRBJ2-2; clone_size: once; d_call: .; cdr3_nt: TGTGCCAGCAGCCCCCCCGGGGAGACAGGCAAACCAATCACCGGGGAGCTGTTTTTT; cdr3_aa: CASSPPGETGKPITGELFF
v_call: TRBV7-9; j_call: TRBJ2-1; clone_size: once; d_call: TRBD2; cdr3_nt: TGTGCCAGCAGCGAGACTAGCGGTCGTTTCAATGAGCAGTTCTTC; cdr3_aa: CASSETSGRFNEQFF
v_call: TRBV2; j_call: TRBJ1-4; clone_size: .; d_call: .; cdr3_nt: TGTGCCATCAAGTCGACGGACAGCTTAGGACTGTTTTTT; cdr3_aa: CAIKSTDSLGLFF
v_call: TRBV21-1; j_call: TRBJ2-1; clone_size: .; d_call: .; cdr3_nt: TGTGCCAGCAGCTTTCCCCAAGGGGGGGGTGGGGCTAGCGGGAGGCCCCGGTACAATGAGCAGTTCTTC; cdr3_aa: CASSFPQGGGGASGRPRYNEQFF
v_call: TRBV15; j_call: TRBJ2-6; clone_size: .; d_call: .; cdr3_nt: TGTGCCACCAGCAGCAGGGTTTCTGGGGCCAACGTCCTGACTTTC; cdr3_aa: CATSSRVSGANVLTF
v_call: TRBV29-1; j_call: TRBJ1-2; clone_size: .; d_call: .; cdr3_nt: TGCAGCGTTAGGCATGAAGCTAACTATGGCTACCCCTTC; cdr3_aa: CSVRHEANYGYPF
v_call: TRBV5-1; j_call: TRBJ2-7; clone_size: .; d_call: .; cdr3_nt: TGCGCCAGCAGCTTGGGTCTGGGCCTCATCTACGAGCAGTACTTC; cdr3_aa: CASSLGLGLIYEQYF
v_call: TRBV28; j_call: TRBJ2-7; clone_size: .; d_call: .; cdr3_nt: TGTGCCAGCACCCGAGGATCGTTCGAGCAGTACTTC; cdr3_aa: CASTRGSFEQYF
v_call: TRBV27; j_call: TRBJ1-2; clone_size: .; d_call: .; cdr3_nt: TGTGCCAGCAGTTTGCGGGGGAACTATGGCTACACCTTC; cdr3_aa: CASSLRGNYGYTF
v_call: TRBV5-4; j_call: TRBJ1-1; clone_size: .; d_call: .; cdr3_nt: TGTGCCAGCAGCTCCCAGACATTCAACACTGAAGCTTTCTTT; cdr3_aa: CASSSQTFNTEAFF
v_call: TRBV6-5; j_call: TRBJ2-7; clone_size: .; d_call: TRBD2; cdr3_nt: TGTGCCAGCAGTTTGCGACTAGCGGACTCCTACGAGCAGTACTTC; cdr3_aa: CASSLRLADSYEQYF
v_call: TRBV6-4; j_call: TRBJ2-3; clone_size: .; d_call: .; cdr3_nt: TGTGCCAGCAGTGAATCGGGGTCCACAGATACGCAGTATTTT; cdr3_aa: CASSESGSTDTQYF
v_call: TRBV7-8; j_call: TRBJ1-1; clone_size: few; d_call: .; cdr3_nt: TGTGCCAGCAGCTTAGGTGAGGGCATCACTGAAGCTTTCTTT; cdr3_aa: CASSLGEGITEAFF
v_call: TRBV7-8; j_call: TRBJ2-7; clone_size: .; d_call: TRBD1; cdr3_nt: TGTGCCAGCATCAACCCGGGACAGGGGGACGAGCAGTACTTC; cdr3_aa: CASINPGQGDEQYF
v_call: TRBV9; j_call: TRBJ1-3; clone_size: .; d_call: .; cdr3_nt: TGTGCCAGCAGCCTCCTTGGCTCCTCTGGAAACACCATATATTTT; cdr3_aa: CASSLLGSSGNTIYF
v_call: TRBV14; j_call: TRBJ1-2; clone_size: .; d_call: .; cdr3_nt: TGTGCCAGCAGTAGGGGAGGGGACTATGGCTACACCTTC; cdr3_aa: CASSRGGDYGYTF
v_call: TRBV6-5; j_call: TRBJ2-5; clone_size: .; d_call: TRBD2; cdr3_nt: TGTGCCAGCAGTTCAGGACTAGCGGTTGGGAGGGGGGCCCAGTACTTC; cdr3_aa: CASSSGLAVGRGAQYF
v_call: TRBV13; j_call: TRBJ2-7; clone_size: .; d_call: .; cdr3_nt: TGTGCCAGCAGCCCCGGTATTCCAAGCTCCTACGAGCAGTACTTC; cdr3_aa: CASSPGIPSSYEQYF
v_call: TRBV7-9; j_call: TRBJ2-7; clone_size: once; d_call: TRBD1; cdr3_nt: TGTGCCAGCAGCCACCGGGACAGCCCCTACGAGCAGTACTTC; cdr3_aa: CASSHRDSPYEQYF
v_call: TRBV7-8; j_call: TRBJ2-1; clone_size: .; d_call: TRBD2; cdr3_nt: TGTGCCAGCAGCTTGGGGGAGGGTCTGCAGTTCTTC; cdr3_aa: CASSLGEGLQFF
v_call: TRBV4-1; j_call: TRBJ1-2; clone_size: .; d_call: .; cdr3_nt: TGCGCCAGCAGCCAAGGACAGCTGTCGGCGGGCTACACCTTC; cdr3_aa: CASSQGQLSAGYTF
v_call: TRBV10-3; j_call: TRBJ2-5; clone_size: once; d_call: .; cdr3_nt: TGTGCCATCAGTGTTAATCCTACAGAGACCCAGTACTTC; cdr3_aa: CAISVNPTETQYF
v_call: TRBV18; j_call: TRBJ1-5; clone_size: .; d_call: TRBD1; cdr3_nt: TGTGCCAGCTCACCAGAGACAGGGCGCAATCAGCCCCAGCATTTT; cdr3_aa: CASSPETGRNQPQHF
v_call: TRBV2; j_call: TRBJ2-1; clone_size: .; d_call: TRBD2; cdr3_nt: TGTGCCAGCAGCCCCCCACATGCGGGGGGTGAGCAGTTCTTC; cdr3_aa: CASSPPHAGGEQFF
v_call: TRBV7-9; j_call: TRBJ1-5; clone_size: .; d_call: TRBD1; cdr3_nt: TGTTCCAGCAGCTTATCAAGCAGGGGGGCGGTTGCTCAGCCCCAGCATTTT; cdr3_aa: CSSSLSSRGAVAQPQHF
v_call: TRBV7-9; j_call: TRBJ1-1; clone_size: .; d_call: .; cdr3_nt: TGTGCCAGCAGCGTAATTCAGAGGACTGAAGCTTTCTTT; cdr3_aa: CASSVIQRTEAFF
v_call: TRBV7-9; j_call: TRBJ2-1; clone_size: .; d_call: TRBD2; cdr3_nt: TGTGCCAGCGATGTGGGGGAGGGCCTCTCCTACAATGAGCAGTTCTTC; cdr3_aa: CASDVGEGLSYNEQFF
v_call: TRBV11-2; j_call: TRBJ2-7; clone_size: few; d_call: .; cdr3_nt: TGTGCCAGCAGCTTAGGTCGGTACGAGCAGTACTTC; cdr3_aa: CASSLGRYEQYF
v_call: TRBV19; j_call: TRBJ1-6; clone_size: .; d_call: .; cdr3_nt: TGTGCCAGTAGTATTAAACGACAGAGCGCGTTTGATAATTCACCCCTCCACTTT; cdr3_aa: CASSIKRQSAFDNSPLHF
v_call: TRBV6-1; j_call: TRBJ1-5; clone_size: few; d_call: .; cdr3_nt: TGTGCCACCTACTCGGGGGTAATGGCTCATTTT; cdr3_aa: CATYSGVMAHF
v_call: TRBV15; j_call: TRBJ2-1; clone_size: .; d_call: .; cdr3_nt: TGTGCCACCAGCCGAGACGGCAATGAGCAGTTCTTC; cdr3_aa: CATSRDGNEQFF
v_call: TRBV19; j_call: TRBJ1-1; clone_size: few; d_call: .; cdr3_nt: TGTGCCAGTAGTATCCAACGTCGGGAAACGAACACTGAAGCTTTCTTT; cdr3_aa: CASSIQRRETNTEAFF
v_call: TRBV7-3; j_call: TRBJ2-2; clone_size: .; d_call: .; cdr3_nt: TGTGCCAGCAGCTTAACCGGGTCCCACACCGGGGAGCTGTTTTTT; cdr3_aa: CASSLTGSHTGELFF